This note documents a single T cell receptor (beta chain) sequence. This sample was included in a study of blood T cell repertoires in COVID-19. As for the study in general: COVID-19 samples collected from the United States, Italy and Spain covered acute and convalescent phases.

How the authors handled the data: How many nucleated cells were present was estimated from reference gene primer amplification. Profiled with immunoSEQ multiplex PCR; TCRdb holds only in-frame clones, not every one. V, J and clone size were drawn from that table, and D and trimming were deduced from the DNA. The table lists about 220,000 clones, 75% to 90% of them singletons. The germline V and J ends were trimmed by 3 bases and 5 bases, with 5 bases remaining between them. The CDR3 contains 12 residues. The genes are TRBV12-3 or TRBV12-4 and TRBJ1-5; D unresolved. The material sequenced was peripheral blood. This TCR derives from a woman aged 25 to 39 who had recovered from COVID-19. This chain's CDR3 is CASSFSHQPQHF. The CDR3 nucleotides are TGTGCCAGCAGTTTTTCTCATCAGCCCCAGCATTTT.